Following are 14 T cell receptor beta chains from one sample sequenced in a study of T-cell memory formation after mild COVID-19 (dated by TCRdb to the early 2020s). Library creation used 5' RACE. The run used an Illumina NovaSeq 6000. The public reads were reanalyzed by TCRdb: fastp trimming at Q25, MiXCR alignment, in-frame beta chains only. Identical CDR3 protein sequences are pooled into one entry, listed with their most common genes and DNA. In this sample the table shows under 300,000 distinct CDR3 sequences, roughly 8.2% of which occur a single time. About 22% of the sample is in the top ten clones. The sequencing input was PBMCs or a T cell subset sorted from them (not recorded which). The receptors were gathered from a man in his late teens or twenties who had mild COVID-19 (a few samples of this study predate the infection). The sample titles of this study are shuffled in the database, so cell type and time point are left out; the donor was told from shared clones.

This clonotype was counted only a few times. The chain joins TRBV24-1 to TRBJ2-5; a possible D gene is TRBD2 (5 bases). The germline V and J ends were trimmed by 5 bases and 7 bases, with 10 bases remaining between them. Germline V gives CDR1 KGHDR, CDR2 SFDVKD. The CDR3 contains 12 residues. The CDR3 region is CATSAAEGTQYF. CDR3 DNA: TGTGCCACCAGTGCCGCTGAGGGGACCCAGTACTTC.

This clonotype was detected a few times. The V gene is TRBV6-2 or TRBV6-3, the J gene TRBJ2-7; D ambiguous. CDR1 is MNHEY and CDR2 is SVGEGT in the germline V gene. V shed 7 bases and J shed 7 bases, with 17 bases lying between them. This CDR3 contains 13 residues. The CDR3 DNA follows: TGTGCCAGCACTTGGTCCCGCTGGGGTGAGCAGTACGTC. This codes for CASTWSRWGEQYV.

This clonotype was recorded many times. This chain's CDR3 is CASSGPGTKSGTDTQYF. CDR3 DNA sequence: TGTGCCAGCAGTGGACCCGGGACTAAGTCGGGCACAGATACGCAGTATTTT. This chain uses TRBV6-5 with TRBJ2-3, with 7 bases identical to TRBD2. CDR3 length: 17 residues. Trimming at V came to 5 bases and at J to 1 base, leaving 12 bases not matched to a gene. Germline assignment: CDR1 MNHEY and CDR2 SVGAGI.

This clonotype turned up a few times. V and J are TRBV5-6 and TRBJ2-3; D gene ambiguous. CDR1 and CDR2 from the germline V gene are SGHDT and YYEEEE. V lost 0 bases and J 0 bases, leaving 8 bases between the germline ends. This CDR3 region has 15 residues. The CDR3 loop reads CASSLASPSTDTQYF. As DNA, the CDR3 is TGTGCCAGCAGCTTGGCCAGCCCTAGCACAGATACGCAGTATTTT.

This clonotype came up a few times. The chain joins TRBV5-1 to TRBJ2-5, with D possibly TRBD1 on 6 matching bases. V shed 7 bases and J shed 1 base, with 20 bases lying between them. This CDR3 is built from 16 residues. Germline CDR1 is SGHRS and CDR2 is YFSETQ. CDR3 protein: CASGSRDKKGQETQYF. CDR3 nucleotides: TGCGCCAGCGGCTCTAGGGACAAGAAGGGCCAAGAGACCCAGTACTTC.

Many counts were recorded for this clonotype. V usage is TRBV5-5 and J usage is TRBJ2-7, with TRBD1 identical over 8 bases. CDR3 size: 14 residues. V was pared by 6 bases and J by 5 bases, with 10 bases of the junction left unmatched. Germline CDR1 is SGHKS and CDR2 is YYEKEE (reference sequence). CDR3 in amino acids: CASIKDRVVHEQYF. In nucleotides, the CDR3 is TGTGCCAGCATCAAGGACAGGGTAGTCCACGAGCAGTACTTC.

The chain carries TRBV11-2 and TRBJ1-2; 9 bases line up with TRBD1. Germline lookup yields CDR1 SGHAT and CDR2 FQNNGV. The CDR3 consists of 15 residues. J lost 4 bases, V lost 5 bases, and 8 bases had no gene match. The DNA of the CDR3 is TGTGCCAGCAGCATGAGGGACAGGGCTAGCTATGGCTACACCTTC. Translation: CASSMRDRASYGYTF.

This clonotype was seen more than once but under ten times. The chain couples TRBV7-9 to TRBJ2-5; 9 bases align to TRBD2. The CDR3 is 19 amino acids. CDR1 and CDR2 (germline): SEHNR, FQNEAQ (reference sequence). V lost 5 bases and J lost 4; bases outside the gene matches: 20. CDR3 region: CASSAGGGARVEPGETQYF. CDR3 DNA sequence: TGTGCCAGCAGCGCCGGCGGGGGGGCCAGGGTAGAACCCGGAGAGACCCAGTACTTC. Full variable domain (remainder filled in from reference TRBV7-9 and TRBJ2-5): DTGVSQNPRHKITKRGQNVTFRCDPISEHNRLYWYRQTLGQGPEFLTYFQNEAQLEKSRLLSDRFSAERPKGSFSTLEIQRTEQGDSAMYLCASSAGGGARVEPGETQYFGPGTRLLVL.

This clonotype was seen a handful of times. The V call is TRBV19, the J call TRBJ1-6, with D unresolved. This CDR3 has 14 amino acids. V gave up 7 bases and J gave up 7 bases, with 14 bases separating them. In germline, CDR1 is LNHDA, CDR2 SQIVND (reference sequence). The CDR3 sequence: CASTYGPQNSPLHF. DNA of the CDR3: TGTGCCAGTACCTACGGACCTCAAAATTCACCCCTCCACTTT.

This clonotype was found a few times. The chain combines TRBV20-1 with TRBJ2-3; TRBD2 aligns across 9 bases. Germline V gives CDR1 DFQATT, CDR2 SNEGSKA (reference sequence). The CDR3 consists of 18 residues. Losses at the gene ends were 5 bases for V and 0 bases for J; bases not matched to a gene: 15. The CDR3 nucleotides read TGCAGTGCTGGAAGGAATAGCGGGGGACCCCCTAGCACAGATACGCAGTATTTT. Residues: CSAGRNSGGPPSTDTQYF.

As to this clonotype: One end of the junction fails to match germline, which may point to a read error. The chain employs TRBV11-2 and TRBJ2-7, with D perhaps TRBD1 or TRBD2 (5 bases each). The germline CDR1 and CDR2 sequences are SGHAT and FQNNGV. This CDR3 is 12 amino acids long. CDR3 bases: TGTGCCAGCAGCTTCTCCGGGACCCAATTACAGTTC. This encodes CASSFSGTQLQF.

V and J are TRBV18 and TRBJ1-6; D is possibly TRBD1 (6 bases). This CDR3 is built from 17 residues. From germline, CDR1 is KGHSH and CDR2 LQKENI. Trimming cost V 3 bases and J 8 bases, with 20 bases left between them. For the CDR3, the DNA is TGTGCCAGCTCACCCAGTTCAGGGGATGGGGGCCATTCACCCCTCCACTTT. It translates to CASSPSSGDGGHSPLHF.

This clonotype was recorded a few times. The chain has TRBV6-1 and TRBJ2-3, with 9 bases identical to TRBD2. The CDR3 spans 16 residues. Trimming at V came to 4 bases and at J to 3 bases, leaving 8 bases not matched to a gene. Germline V gene sequence: CDR1 MNHNS, CDR2 SASEGT. Written as DNA, the CDR3 is TGTGCCAGCAGTGCGATAGCGGGGGCGCAAACAGATACGCAGTATTTT. Its translation: CASSAIAGAQTDTQYF.

The rearrangement uses TRBV12-3 or TRBV12-4 and TRBJ2-3; no definite D call. The CDR3 has 15 residues. Trimming cost V 3 bases and J 0 bases, with 10 bases left between them. CDR3 region: CASSFYVTSTDTQYF. DNA of the CDR3: TGTGCCAGCAGTTTCTATGTAACTAGCACAGATACGCAGTATTTT.